This T cell receptor beta chain emerged from a study of regulatory T cells in long-lasting Graves disease. Study-wide background: A definition of persistent Graves' disease required over 5 years of antithyroid drugs plus positive TSH receptor antibodies. Study findings and constraints: Not thyroid tissue but only peripheral blood was studied. Newly diagnosed patients had higher TCR diversity than persistent Graves' patients did.

Trimming cost V 2 bases and J 8 bases, with 15 bases left between them. There are 14 residues in the CDR3. The table lists this clonotype with many counts. The antigen is not known. As for time point: persistent/refractory GD, antithyroid drugs over 5 years with positive TRAb. Construction of the TCR library relied on RNA isolated from PBMCs. Both iRepertoire HTBI primers and Arm-PCR of CDR3 regions were used to build the TCR beta libraries. TCRdb ran MiXCR on the multiplex PCR reads and lists one entry per CDR3 protein. The repertoire holds some 370,000 distinct CDR3 sequences, with approximately 25% as singletons.

The sample in question was peripheral blood mononuclear cells (PBMCs), obtained when the disease was refractory, from a patient treated with antithyroid drugs. The clonotype comes from a woman in her thirties or forties with Graves disease. The chain recombines TRBV12-3 or TRBV12-4 with TRBJ1-1; D call uncertain. CDR3 residues: CASSLRTVIPEAFF. CDR3 DNA: TGTGCCAGCAGTTTACGGACGGTGATCCCCGAAGCTTTCTTT.